This entry lists 3 T cell receptor beta chains sequenced from one sample in a study of CD8 T cells in Susac syndrome. With random hexamers, roughly 0.45 to 1 ug RNA was reverse transcribed. TCRdb used MiXCR to reprocess the immunoSEQ multiplex PCR reads, holding one entry per CDR3 protein. Of 110,000 to 150,000 distinct CDR3 sequences listed, approximately 96% are singletons. Sequencing was done on a sample of CD4+ T cells from PBMCs. These receptors were collected from a human donor with Susac syndrome.

The chain has TRBV24-1 and TRBJ2-1; D gene ambiguous. Germline CDR1 and CDR2: KGHDR and SFDVKD. V lost 9 bases, J lost 5 bases, and 10 bases lay in between. The CDR3 runs to 12 residues. The DNA for the CDR3 is TGTGCCACCGGAACCAAGCACAATGAGCAGTTCTTC. Translated: CATGTKHNEQFF.

Turning to this clonotype: One end of the junction does not line up with germline, which may come from a read error. The chain couples TRBV3-1 to TRBJ2-7, with D perhaps TRBD2 (6 bases). There are 14 residues in the CDR3. Germline loops: CDR1 LGHDT, CDR2 YNNKEL (reference sequence). The CDR3 nucleotides read TGTGCCAGCAGCCTCCTTGGGGACTCCCACGAGCAGTACTTC. The encoded protein is CASSLLGDSHEQYF.

The rearrangement uses TRBV20-1 and TRBJ2-5, with D tentatively TRBD2 (7 bases). The CDR3 is 16 residues long. V dropped 4 bases and J dropped 7 bases, with 25 bases sitting between them. Germline-derived CDR1 and CDR2 are DFQATT and SNEGSKA (reference sequence). The CDR3 reads CSAINRLRGATGTQYF. The CDR3 DNA follows: TGCAGTGCTATAAATAGGTTACGGGGGGCGACAGGGACCCAGTACTTC.